This entry is about one T cell receptor (beta chain). Authors' processing steps: By means of reference gene primer amplification, nucleated cell counts were estimated. The data were produced by immunoSEQ multiplex PCR, yet TCRdb's version contains in-frame clones alone and is incomplete. V and J calls and clone size are those listed in that table; D and trimming were worked out from the DNA. The sample consists of more than 9,500 clones, about 76% of them appearing once. This entry comes from a study of blood T cell repertoires in COVID-19. As for the study in general: The origin of the acute and convalescent COVID-19 samples was the United States, Italy and Spain. Sources were T cells, B-cell-depleted T cells, or PBMCs; the material itself was cDNA or gDNA.

The CDR3 is 13 residues long. In germline, CDR1 is LGHDT, CDR2 YNNKEL (reference sequence). The V gene end was trimmed by 4 bases and the J gene end by 5 bases; junction bases not matched to a gene: 2. The rearrangement links TRBV3-1 (or the pseudogene TRBV3-2) to TRBJ1-2; TRBD1 matches 9 bases. Sequencing used peripheral blood. The receptor comes from a man aged 55 to 70 with COVID-19, enrolled during active disease. CDR3 sequence: CASSRDREYGYTF. DNA for the CDR3: TGTGCCAGCAGCCGGGACAGGGAGTATGGCTACACCTTC.